This is a list of T cell receptor beta chains from one sample in a study of T cells in Graves' hyperthyroidism and ophthalmopathy. A single record per CDR3 protein comes from TCRdb applying MiXCR to the multiplex PCR reads. The data show over 700,000 distinct CDR3 sequences, approximately 18% seen once. Material for sequencing was blood. These receptors all stem from a woman between 45 and 65 years old with Graves' hyperthyroidism that later progressed to Graves' ophthalmopathy. CDR3s include the opening cysteine and the closing phenylalanine or tryptophan. A D gene is named only where the DNA matches it firmly. The size of a clone is reported for some rows only, either as once, few or many, or as a class for expanded clones.

D: NA; V: TRBV10-2; J: TRBJ2-7; size: many; DNA: TGCGCCAGCAGTTATTCGGGAACCTACGAGCAGTACTTC; CDR3: CASSYSGTYEQYF
D: TRBD2; V: TRBV7-6; J: TRBJ2-1; size: NA; DNA: TGTGCCAGCAGCTTAGCGCGCGGGGGGGCCGGCCATGAGCAGTTCTTC; CDR3: CASSLARGGAGHEQFF
D: NA; V: TRBV15; J: TRBJ2-3; size: NA; DNA: TGTGCCACCAGCCCCGGATCTAGCACAGATACGCAGTATTTT; CDR3: CATSPGSSTDTQYF
D: TRBD2; V: TRBV5-8; J: TRBJ2-1; size: NA; DNA: TGTGCCAGCAGCTCGCGGGCTAGCGGGGCCAATGAGCAGTTCTTC; CDR3: CASSSRASGANEQFF
D: TRBD1; V: TRBV29-1; J: TRBJ2-7; size: few; DNA: TGCAGCGTTGATAACCGGGACAGGGGGCTTGAGCAGTACTTC; CDR3: CSVDNRDRGLEQYF
D: NA; V: TRBV5-1; J: TRBJ2-1; size: NA; DNA: TGCGCCAGCAGCTTGGCCGCAGAGCCCAATGAGCAGTTCTTC; CDR3: CASSLAAEPNEQFF
D: TRBD1; V: TRBV29-1; J: TRBJ1-2; size: few; DNA: TGCAGCGCTGGGCTTAGACAGGGGACCTATGGCTACACCTTC; CDR3: CSAGLRQGTYGYTF
D: NA; V: TRBV20-1; J: TRBJ2-3; size: few; DNA: TGCAGTGCTACTCCTACAGATACGCAGTATTTT; CDR3: CSATPTDTQYF
D: TRBD2; V: TRBV3-1; J: TRBJ2-3; size: few; DNA: TGTGCCAGCAGCCAAGATTCATTGACTAGCGGGGGCCAACGGCGGTATTTT; CDR3: CASSQDSLTSGGQRRYF
D: NA; V: TRBV19; J: TRBJ1-1; size: NA; DNA: TGTGCCAGTAGCAGGGACATCCGTAACACTGAAGCTTTCTTT; CDR3: CASSRDIRNTEAFF
D: NA; V: TRBV6-2/TRBV6-3; J: TRBJ2-5; size: NA; DNA: TGTGCCAGCAGTTACTCGATCGGGAACAGGGAGACCCAGTACTTC; CDR3: CASSYSIGNRETQYF
D: NA; V: TRBV14; J: TRBJ2-1; size: few; DNA: TGTGCCAGCAGCCAAGGACGTGGCTACGGATATAGCTCCTACAATGAGCAGTTCTTC; CDR3: CASSQGRGYGYSSYNEQFF
D: TRBD2; V: TRBV9; J: TRBJ2-5; size: many; DNA: TGTGCCAGCAGCGGCGGGGGGGCCGGGGAGACCCAGTACTTC; CDR3: CASSGGGAGETQYF
D: NA; V: TRBV27; J: TRBJ1-1; size: many; DNA: TGTGCCAGCTCAGCGGTGAGCCCCAAGAAAGCTTTCTTT; CDR3: CASSAVSPKKAFF
D: TRBD1; V: TRBV12-3/TRBV12-4; J: TRBJ1-5; size: many; DNA: TGTGCCAGCAGTTTTGGGACAGTCAGGGATCAGCCCCAGCATTTT; CDR3: CASSFGTVRDQPQHF
D: NA; V: TRBV6-2/TRBV6-3; J: TRBJ2-1; size: few; DNA: TGTGCCAGCAGTTACTCGAGCGGCTACAATGAGCAGTTCTTC; CDR3: CASSYSSGYNEQFF
D: NA; V: TRBV12-5; J: TRBJ1-2; size: once; DNA: TGTGCTAGTGGTTCCCCCATCGAGTCTAACTATGGCTACACCTTC; CDR3: CASGSPIESNYGYTF
D: NA; V: TRBV20-1; J: TRBJ2-7; size: few; DNA: TGCAGTGCTAGCGCAGGGTACGGCTACGAGCAGTACTTC; CDR3: CSASAGYGYEQYF
D: TRBD1; V: TRBV5-4; J: TRBJ1-1; size: NA; DNA: TGTGCCAGCACCGTACAGGGGAGGAACACTGAAGCTTTCTTT; CDR3: CASTVQGRNTEAFF
D: NA; V: TRBV6-2/TRBV6-3; J: TRBJ1-5; size: many; DNA: TGTGCCAGCACCGGATCGGGGGTTAGCAATCAGCCCCAGCATTTT; CDR3: CASTGSGVSNQPQHF
D: NA; V: TRBV20-1; J: TRBJ1-1; size: many; DNA: TGCAGTGCTACCCGGGACGGAAACACTGAAGCTTTCTTT; CDR3: CSATRDGNTEAFF
D: TRBD1; V: TRBV4-1; J: TRBJ1-1; size: NA; DNA: TGCGCCAGCAGCCCGACAGGGGTGGGAGGGAACACTGAAGCTTTCTTT; CDR3: CASSPTGVGGNTEAFF
D: TRBD2; V: TRBV12-3/TRBV12-4; J: TRBJ2-2; size: many; DNA: TGTGCCAGCAGTTTAGTCGGCGGGGGGGCGGCCACCGGGGAGCTGTTTTTT; CDR3: CASSLVGGGAATGELFF
D: NA; V: TRBV9; J: TRBJ1-6; size: NA; DNA: TGTGCCAGCAGCGTAGCGCCCGATCCAAATTCACCCCTCCACTTT; CDR3: CASSVAPDPNSPLHF
D: TRBD2; V: TRBV7-2; J: TRBJ2-1; size: many; DNA: TGTGCCAGCCGACTAGCAGGCTCCTACAATGAGCAGTTCTTC; CDR3: CASRLAGSYNEQFF
D: TRBD2; V: TRBV19; J: TRBJ2-1; size: NA; DNA: TGTGCCAGTAGTATGCGGGGGGGGGCCTCCTACAATGAGCAGTTCTTC; CDR3: CASSMRGGASYNEQFF
D: TRBD1; V: TRBV5-1; J: TRBJ2-3; size: NA; DNA: TGCGCCAGCAGATATGCGGACAGGGCGTTCACAGATACGCAGTATTTT; CDR3: CASRYADRAFTDTQYF
D: TRBD1; V: TRBV3-1; J: TRBJ1-5; size: many; DNA: TGTGCCAGCAGCCTGGGACAGGGCCCTAGGCCCCAGCATTTT; CDR3: CASSLGQGPRPQHF
D: TRBD2; V: TRBV30; J: TRBJ2-3; size: NA; DNA: TGTGCCTGGGTCCCCTGGGCGGGGGTGGGGACAGATACGCAGTATTTT; CDR3: CAWVPWAGVGTDTQYF
D: NA; V: TRBV27; J: TRBJ2-7; size: NA; DNA: TGTGCCAGCAGTTTATATAGGGTAGATAAGAATGAGCAGTACTTC; CDR3: CASSLYRVDKNEQYF
D: NA; V: TRBV7-3; J: TRBJ2-1; size: many; DNA: TGTGCCAGCAGCTTAAGTGGGTGGGGGACAACCTCCTACAATGAGCAGTTCTTC; CDR3: CASSLSGWGTTSYNEQFF
D: NA; V: TRBV6-2/TRBV6-3; J: TRBJ1-1; size: NA; DNA: TGTGCCAGCGGAGCTAGGGGATGGACTGAAGCTTTCTTT; CDR3: CASGARGWTEAFF
D: NA; V: TRBV10-3; J: TRBJ1-2; size: few; DNA: TGTGCCATCACCGGGGACGCGGACTATGGCTACACCTTC; CDR3: CAITGDADYGYTF
D: TRBD1; V: TRBV12-3/TRBV12-4; J: TRBJ1-2; size: NA; DNA: TGTGCCAGCAGTGAACCCGGGACAGGGGCGAACTATGGCTACACCTTC; CDR3: CASSEPGTGANYGYTF
D: NA; V: TRBV5-8; J: TRBJ2-7; size: few; DNA: TGTGCCAGCAGCTTCTTCGTTTACGAGCAGTACTTC; CDR3: CASSFFVYEQYF
D: TRBD2; V: TRBV19; J: TRBJ2-1; size: NA; DNA: TGTGCCAGTACCTCACTAGCGGGGGGGAATGAGCAGTTCTTC; CDR3: CASTSLAGGNEQFF
D: TRBD2; V: TRBV9; J: TRBJ2-5; size: NA; DNA: TGTGCCAGCAGCGGACTAGCGGGGGAGAGGGAGACCCAGTACTTC; CDR3: CASSGLAGERETQYF
D: NA; V: TRBV15; J: TRBJ2-1; size: many; DNA: TGTGCCACCAGCGGGAGACTGAACAATGAGCAGTTCTTC; CDR3: CATSGRLNNEQFF
D: NA; V: TRBV5-1; J: TRBJ1-4; size: few; DNA: TGCGCCAGCAGCTTGGGCCGGCAGAATGAAAAACTGTTTTTT; CDR3: CASSLGRQNEKLFF
D: NA; V: TRBV7-6; J: TRBJ1-4; size: NA; DNA: TGTGCCAGCAGCTTGGGCTCTCAGGTGGCTAATGAAGAACTGTTTTTT; CDR3: CASSLGSQVANEELFF
D: NA; V: TRBV7-2; J: TRBJ2-3; size: many; DNA: TGTGCCAGCAGCAGACAGGGGCGGGGGAGCACAGATACGCAGTATTTT; CDR3: CASSRQGRGSTDTQYF
D: TRBD1; V: TRBV7-7; J: TRBJ1-3; size: NA; DNA: TGTGCTAGCAGCGCCGGGGACAGCTCTGGAAACACCATATATTTT; CDR3: CASSAGDSSGNTIYF
D: TRBD1; V: TRBV27; J: TRBJ2-1; size: few; DNA: TGTGCCAGCAGTTTCCAGGGGGCCCATGAGCAGTTCTTC; CDR3: CASSFQGAHEQFF